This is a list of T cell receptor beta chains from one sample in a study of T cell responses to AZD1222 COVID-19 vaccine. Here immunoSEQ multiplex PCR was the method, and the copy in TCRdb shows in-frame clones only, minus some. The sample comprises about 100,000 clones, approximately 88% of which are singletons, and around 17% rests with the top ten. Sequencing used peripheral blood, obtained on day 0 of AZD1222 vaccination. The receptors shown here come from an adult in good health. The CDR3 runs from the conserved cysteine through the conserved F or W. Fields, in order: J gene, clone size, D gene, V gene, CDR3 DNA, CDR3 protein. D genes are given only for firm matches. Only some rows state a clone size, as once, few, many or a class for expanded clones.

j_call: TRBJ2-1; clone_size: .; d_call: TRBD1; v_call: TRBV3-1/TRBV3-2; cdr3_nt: TGTGCCAGCAGCCCAACCGGGACAGGCTACAATGAGCAGTTCTTC; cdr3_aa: CASSPTGTGYNEQFF
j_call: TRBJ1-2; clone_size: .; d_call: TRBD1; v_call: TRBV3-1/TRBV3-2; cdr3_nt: TGTGCCAGCAGCCAGACAGGGTTCGGCTACACCTTC; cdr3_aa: CASSQTGFGYTF
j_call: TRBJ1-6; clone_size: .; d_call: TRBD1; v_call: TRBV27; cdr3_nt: TGTGCCACCCGGGGACAGGGGAATTCACCCCTCCACTTT; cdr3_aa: CATRGQGNSPLHF
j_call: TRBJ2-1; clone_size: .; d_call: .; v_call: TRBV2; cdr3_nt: TGTGCCAGCAGGGAAATTAATGAGCAGTTCTTC; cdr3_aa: CASREINEQFF
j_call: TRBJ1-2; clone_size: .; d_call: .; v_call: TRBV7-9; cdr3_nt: TGTGCCAGCAGCACGACAGAGCTCTATGGCTACACCTTC; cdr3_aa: CASSTTELYGYTF
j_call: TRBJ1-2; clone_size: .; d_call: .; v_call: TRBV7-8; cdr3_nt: TGTGCCAGCAGCTCGACAGAGCTATCCTATGGCTACACCTTC; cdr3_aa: CASSSTELSYGYTF
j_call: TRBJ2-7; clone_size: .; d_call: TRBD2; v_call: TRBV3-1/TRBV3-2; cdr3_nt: TGTGCCAGCAGCCAAGGTTCTAGTGGCGGGAGGGCGAGGGGGCAGTACTTC; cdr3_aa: CASSQGSSGGRARGQYF
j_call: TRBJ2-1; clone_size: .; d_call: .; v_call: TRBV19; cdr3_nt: TGTGCCAGTAGTATCGGGCTCCAGTCTGGGGGGCAGTTCTTC; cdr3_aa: CASSIGLQSGGQFF
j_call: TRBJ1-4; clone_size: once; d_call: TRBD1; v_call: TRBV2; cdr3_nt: TGTGCCAGCAGTCGACAGGGGATTGCTAATGAAAAACTGTTTTTT; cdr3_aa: CASSRQGIANEKLFF
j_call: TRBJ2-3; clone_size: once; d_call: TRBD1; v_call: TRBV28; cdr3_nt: TGTGCCAGCAGGCCTGGACAGGGAAGCACAGATACGCAGTATTTT; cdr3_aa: CASRPGQGSTDTQYF
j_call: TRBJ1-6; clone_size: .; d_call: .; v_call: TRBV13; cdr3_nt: TGTGCCAGCAGCGCGAACTATAATTCACCCCTCCACTTT; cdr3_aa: CASSANYNSPLHF
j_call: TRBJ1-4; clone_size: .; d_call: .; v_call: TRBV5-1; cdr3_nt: TGCGCCACCTCGTTGGGGCTGGGTAATGAAAAACTGTTTTTT; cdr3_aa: CATSLGLGNEKLFF
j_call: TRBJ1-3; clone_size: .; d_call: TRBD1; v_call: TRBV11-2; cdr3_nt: TGTGCCAGCAGCACAGGGGGCAAGGGTTCTGGAAACACCATATATTTT; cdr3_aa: CASSTGGKGSGNTIYF
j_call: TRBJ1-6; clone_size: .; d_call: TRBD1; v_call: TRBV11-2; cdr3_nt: TGTGCCAGCAGAAGGTTCGGGACAGGGCGAAATTCACCCCTCCACTTT; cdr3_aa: CASRRFGTGRNSPLHF
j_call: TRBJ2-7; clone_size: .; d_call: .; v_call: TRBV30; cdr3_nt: TGTGCCTGGAGTCCCTTAGAGGAGCAGTACTTC; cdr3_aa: CAWSPLEEQYF
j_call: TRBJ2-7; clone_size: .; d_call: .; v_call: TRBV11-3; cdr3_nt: TGTGCCAGCAGCTATTTTGCAGGGACCTCCTACGAGCAGTACTTC; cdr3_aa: CASSYFAGTSYEQYF
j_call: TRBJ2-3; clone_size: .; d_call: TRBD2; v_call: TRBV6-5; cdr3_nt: TGTGCCAGCAGACTAGCGGGTGGGGATACGCAGTATTTT; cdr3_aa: CASRLAGGDTQYF
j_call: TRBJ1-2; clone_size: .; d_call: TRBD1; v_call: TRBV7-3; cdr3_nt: TGTGCCAGCAGCCCCCAGGGACAGGGGTATGGCTACACCTTC; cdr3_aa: CASSPQGQGYGYTF
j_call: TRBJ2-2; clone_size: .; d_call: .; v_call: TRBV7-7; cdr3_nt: TGTGCTAGCAGCTTAGAAAGGACCGGGGAGCTGTTTTTT; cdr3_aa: CASSLERTGELFF
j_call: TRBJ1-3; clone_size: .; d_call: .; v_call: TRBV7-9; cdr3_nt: TGTGCCAGCAGCGCGCGACAGCTCTCTGGAAACACCATATATTTT; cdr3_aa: CASSARQLSGNTIYF
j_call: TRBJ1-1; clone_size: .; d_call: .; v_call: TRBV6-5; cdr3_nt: TGTGCCAGCTGCTTGGCGGCAGGGATGAACACTGAAGCTTTCTTT; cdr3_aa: CASCLAAGMNTEAFF
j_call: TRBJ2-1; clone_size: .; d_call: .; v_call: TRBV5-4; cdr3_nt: TGTGCCAGCAGCCACAGGGTTTCCTACAATGAGCAGTTCTTC; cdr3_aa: CASSHRVSYNEQFF
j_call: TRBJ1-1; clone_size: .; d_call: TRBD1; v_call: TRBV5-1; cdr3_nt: TGCGCCAGCAGCGTCGGACAGGGAATCTTGAGGGACACTGAAGCTTTCTTT; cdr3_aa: CASSVGQGILRDTEAFF
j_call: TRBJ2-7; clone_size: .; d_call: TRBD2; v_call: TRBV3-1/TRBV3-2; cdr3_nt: TGTGCCAGCAGCTGGATTAGCGGGGGGGCGAACGAGCAGTACTTC; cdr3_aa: CASSWISGGANEQYF
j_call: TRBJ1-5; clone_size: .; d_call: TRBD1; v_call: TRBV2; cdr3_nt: TGTGCCAGCAGCTCTGGGACAGGCAATAGCAATCAGCCCCAGCATTTT; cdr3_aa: CASSSGTGNSNQPQHF
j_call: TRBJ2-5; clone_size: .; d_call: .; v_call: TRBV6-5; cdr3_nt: TGTGCCAGCAGTTCCGGACGGAGTGCCCAAGAGACCCAGTACTTC; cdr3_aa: CASSSGRSAQETQYF
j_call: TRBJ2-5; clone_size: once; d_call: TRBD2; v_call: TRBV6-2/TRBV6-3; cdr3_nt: TGTGCCAGCAGTTACGGACTAGCGGGAGAATCGGAGACCCAGTACTTC; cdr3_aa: CASSYGLAGESETQYF
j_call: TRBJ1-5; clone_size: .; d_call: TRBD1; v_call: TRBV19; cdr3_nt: TGTGCCAGTAGTATAAGCAGGGGGCTAAGGAGCAATCAGCCCCAGCATTTT; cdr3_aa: CASSISRGLRSNQPQHF
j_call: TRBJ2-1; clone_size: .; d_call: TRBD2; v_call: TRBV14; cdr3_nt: TGTGCCAGCAGCCCCCTAGCGGGACCCACCTACAATGAGCAGTTCTTC; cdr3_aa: CASSPLAGPTYNEQFF
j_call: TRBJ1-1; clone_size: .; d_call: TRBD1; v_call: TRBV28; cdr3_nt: TGTGCCAGCAGCCAACAGGGGGGAGCTTTCTTT; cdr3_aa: CASSQQGGAFF
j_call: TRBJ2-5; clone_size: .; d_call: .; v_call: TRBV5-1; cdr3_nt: TGCGCCAGCAGCTTCCCGGGAGCAGAGACCCAGTACTTC; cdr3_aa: CASSFPGAETQYF
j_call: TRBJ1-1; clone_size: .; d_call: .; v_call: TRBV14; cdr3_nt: TGTGCCAGCGGGCGGGGCTGGACTGAAGCTTTCTTT; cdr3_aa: CASGRGWTEAFF
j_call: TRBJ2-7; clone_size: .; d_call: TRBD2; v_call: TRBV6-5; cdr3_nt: TGTGCCAGCAGTTATTCCCTAGCGGGGAACTACGAGCAGTACTTC; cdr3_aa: CASSYSLAGNYEQYF
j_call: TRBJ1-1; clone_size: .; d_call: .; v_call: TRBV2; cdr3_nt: TGTGCCAGCAGCCAAAGTGCGGACGGTGAAGCTTTCTTT; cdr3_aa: CASSQSADGEAFF
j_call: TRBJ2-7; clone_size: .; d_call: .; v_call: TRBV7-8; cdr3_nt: TGTGCCAGCAGCTGGGTTGGGACTCCGGTCCTCTACGAGCAGTACTTC; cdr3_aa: CASSWVGTPVLYEQYF
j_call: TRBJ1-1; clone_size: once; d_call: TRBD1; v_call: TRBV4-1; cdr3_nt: TGCGCCAGCAGTCACCGAGAAAGGACAGGGGGCAACGAAGCTTTCTTT; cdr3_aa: CASSHRERTGGNEAFF
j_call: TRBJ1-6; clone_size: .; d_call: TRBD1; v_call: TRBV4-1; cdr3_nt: TGCGCCAGCAGCCAAGCTCCAGGGGGTTCACCCCTCCACTTT; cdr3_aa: CASSQAPGGSPLHF
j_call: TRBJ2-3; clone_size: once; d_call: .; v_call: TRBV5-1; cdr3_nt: TGCGCCAGCAGCTTGGCACTAGTAGTGGCAGATACGCAGTATTTT; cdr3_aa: CASSLALVVADTQYF
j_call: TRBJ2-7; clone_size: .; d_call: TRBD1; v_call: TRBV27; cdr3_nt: TGTGCCAGCAGTCCGGGGACAGGCAAGAGCTCCTACGAGCAGTACTTC; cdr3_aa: CASSPGTGKSSYEQYF
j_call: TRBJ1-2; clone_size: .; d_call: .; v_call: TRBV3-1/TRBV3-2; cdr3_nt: TGTGCCAGCAGCCAAGATCTAACGGGGACTCCTCGTGGCTACACCTTC; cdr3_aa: CASSQDLTGTPRGYTF
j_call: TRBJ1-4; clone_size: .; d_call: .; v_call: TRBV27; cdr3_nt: TGTGCCAGCAGTCTTCTTGCAACTAATGAAAAACTGTTTTTT; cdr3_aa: CASSLLATNEKLFF
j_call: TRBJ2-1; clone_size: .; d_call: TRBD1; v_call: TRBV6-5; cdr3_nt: TGTGCCAGCAGTCCACAGGGGAATGAGCAGTTCTTC; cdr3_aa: CASSPQGNEQFF
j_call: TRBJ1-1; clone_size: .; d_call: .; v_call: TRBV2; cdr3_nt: TGTGCCAGCAGTGAATCCGGCGCCGCGGCTTTCTTT; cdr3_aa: CASSESGAAAFF
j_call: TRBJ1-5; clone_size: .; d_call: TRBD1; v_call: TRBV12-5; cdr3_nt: TGTGCTAGTGGTCTCGGGACAGGGGATCGCTTAGCCAATCAGCCCCAGCATTTT; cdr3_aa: CASGLGTGDRLANQPQHF
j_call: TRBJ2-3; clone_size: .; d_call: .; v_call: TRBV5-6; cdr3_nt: TGTGCCAGCAGCTTGGTGTACGGCACAGATACGCAGTATTTT; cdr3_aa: CASSLVYGTDTQYF
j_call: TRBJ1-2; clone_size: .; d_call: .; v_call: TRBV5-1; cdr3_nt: TGCGCCAGCAGCTTGGAGAACTATGGCTACACCTTC; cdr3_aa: CASSLENYGYTF
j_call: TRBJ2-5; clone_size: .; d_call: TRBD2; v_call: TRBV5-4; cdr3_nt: TGTGCCAGCAGCTTGCGTGGCGGGGGGATCGGGGAGACCCAGTACTTC; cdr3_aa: CASSLRGGGIGETQYF
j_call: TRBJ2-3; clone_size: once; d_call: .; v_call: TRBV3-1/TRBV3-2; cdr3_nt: TGTGCCAGCAGCAGTACCACGAGGCCCGGGGGCCCGATAGATACGCAGTATTTT; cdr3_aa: CASSSTTRPGGPIDTQYF
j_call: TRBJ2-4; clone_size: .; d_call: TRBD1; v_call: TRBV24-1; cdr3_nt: TGTGCCACCAGTGACCCCCTCACAGGGGGCATTCAGTACTTC; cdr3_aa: CATSDPLTGGIQYF
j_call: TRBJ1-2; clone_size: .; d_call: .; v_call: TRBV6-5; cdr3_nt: TGTGCCACCGGGGTTACGGACTATGGCTACACCTTC; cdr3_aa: CATGVTDYGYTF
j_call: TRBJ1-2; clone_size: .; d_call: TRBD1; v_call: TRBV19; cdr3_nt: TGTGCCAGTAGTACCCCTCAGGGACAGACCAACTATGGCTACACCTTC; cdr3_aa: CASSTPQGQTNYGYTF
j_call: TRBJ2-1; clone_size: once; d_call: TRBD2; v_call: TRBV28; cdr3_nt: TGTGCCAGCAGTTCCCCTTCGACCCACTCGGGGGGCAATGAGCAGTTCTTC; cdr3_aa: CASSSPSTHSGGNEQFF
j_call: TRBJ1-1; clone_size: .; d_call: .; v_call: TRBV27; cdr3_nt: TGTGCCAGCAGTTTAGGCGCGAACACTGAAGCTTTCTTT; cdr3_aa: CASSLGANTEAFF
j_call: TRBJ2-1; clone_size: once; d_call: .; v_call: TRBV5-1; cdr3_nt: TGCGCCAGCAGCACCCACCGGGACCCTGTGACGAGCAATGAGCAGTTCTTC; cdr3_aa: CASSTHRDPVTSNEQFF
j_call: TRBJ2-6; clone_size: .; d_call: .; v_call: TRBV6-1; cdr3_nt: TGTGCCAGCAGTGAACGACGATACTTGTCTGGGGCCAACGTCCTGACTTTC; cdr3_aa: CASSERRYLSGANVLTF
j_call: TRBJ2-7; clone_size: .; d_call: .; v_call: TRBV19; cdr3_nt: TGTGCCAGTAGTACCCAGACCGGGACCTACGAGCAGTACTTC; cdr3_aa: CASSTQTGTYEQYF
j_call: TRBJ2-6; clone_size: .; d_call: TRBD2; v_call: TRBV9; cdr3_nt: TGTGCCAGCAGCCCGGGACTAGCGGAAAGCTCTGGGGCCAACGTCCTGACTTTC; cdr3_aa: CASSPGLAESSGANVLTF
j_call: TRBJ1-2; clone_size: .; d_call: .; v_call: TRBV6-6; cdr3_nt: TGTGCCAGCAGTGATTATGGGACGGACAACTATGGCTACACCTTC; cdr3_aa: CASSDYGTDNYGYTF
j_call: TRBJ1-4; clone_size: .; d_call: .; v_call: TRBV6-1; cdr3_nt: TGTGCCAGCAGTGAAGTTCCGGGGGGCGGAAAACTGTTTTTT; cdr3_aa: CASSEVPGGGKLFF
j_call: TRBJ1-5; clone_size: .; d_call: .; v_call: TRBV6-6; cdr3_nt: TGTGCCCACAGGGAAAGCAATCAGCCCCAGCATTTT; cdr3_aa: CAHRESNQPQHF